The rows below give T cell receptor beta chains drawn from one sample of a study of cytomegalovirus exposure and HLA in healthy donors. The protocol was immunoSEQ multiplex PCR, while the TCRdb copy is restricted to in-frame clones and leaves out a portion. This table holds 100,000 to 150,000 clones, about 96% found once. The specimen sequenced was PBMCs. The source is a man younger than 35 in good health and CMV-seronegative. The conserved cysteine and the conserved F or W are not part of the CDR3 here.

v_gene	j_gene	CDR3aa
TRBV19	TRBJ1-5	ATKGAVGSNQPQH
TRBV6-5	TRBJ1-1	ASSYDRSTEAF
TRBV27	TRBJ2-1	ASKTYNEQF
TRBV9	TRBJ2-7	ASSRGGDSYEQY
TRBV4-3	TRBJ2-1	ASSQDRMSSGSGDEQF
TRBV6-4	TRBJ2-1	ASSDSQVGEQF
TRBV27	TRBJ2-7	AIAQGQAYEQY
TRBV19	TRBJ2-7	ASSMGQGSSYEQY
TRBV7-9	TRBJ2-7	ASSSWGQRLGEQY
TRBV6-1	TRBJ1-5	ASSDRGGNQPQH
TRBV30	TRBJ1-5	AWSVLAGFGQPQH
TRBV29-1	TRBJ2-7	SVLLAGAAYEQY
TRBV30	-	ALDRLDEQY
TRBV19	TRBJ1-2	APGRQHHVNYGYT